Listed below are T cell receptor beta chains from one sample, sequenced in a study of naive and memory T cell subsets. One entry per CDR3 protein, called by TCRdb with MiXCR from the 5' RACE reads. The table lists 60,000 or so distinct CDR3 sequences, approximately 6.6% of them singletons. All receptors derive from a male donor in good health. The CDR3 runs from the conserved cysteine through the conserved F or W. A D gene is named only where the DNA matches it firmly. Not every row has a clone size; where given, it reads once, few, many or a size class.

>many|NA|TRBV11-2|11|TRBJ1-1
CASSSHVEAFF
TGTGCCAGCAGCTCCCACGTTGAAGCTTTCTTT
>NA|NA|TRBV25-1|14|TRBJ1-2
CASSAAGESYGYTF
TGTGCCAGCAGTGCGGCAGGGGAGTCCTATGGCTACACCTTC
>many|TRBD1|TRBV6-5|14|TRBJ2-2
CASSKRQGRGELFF
TGTGCCAGCAGTAAACGACAGGGGAGGGGGGAGCTGTTTTTT
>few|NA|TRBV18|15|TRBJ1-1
CASYTGPDLNTEAFF
TGTGCCAGCTACACCGGGCCCGACTTGAACACTGAAGCTTTCTTT
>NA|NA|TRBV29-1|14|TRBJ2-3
CSVRRAESTDTQYF
TGCAGCGTTCGCAGGGCGGAGAGCACAGATACGCAGTATTTT
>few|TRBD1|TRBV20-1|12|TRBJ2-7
CSATGGFYEQYF
TGCAGTGCGACAGGGGGTTTCTACGAGCAGTACTTC
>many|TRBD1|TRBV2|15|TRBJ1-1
CASSVTGQGNTEAFF
TGTGCCAGCAGTGTGACGGGACAGGGAAACACTGAAGCTTTCTTT
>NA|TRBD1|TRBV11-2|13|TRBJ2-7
CASSRTGAYEQYF
TGTGCCAGCAGCAGGACAGGGGCCTACGAGCAGTACTTC
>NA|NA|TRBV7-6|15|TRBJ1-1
CASSPGTDKNTEAFF
TGTGCCAGCAGCCCGGGGACGGACAAGAACACTGAAGCTTTCTTT
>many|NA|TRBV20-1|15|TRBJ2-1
CSVHPRTLLTYEQFF
TGCAGTGTTCACCCCAGGACGCTTCTGACCTATGAGCAGTTCTTC
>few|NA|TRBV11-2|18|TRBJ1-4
CASSLDVAGQPLNEKLFF
TGTGCCAGCAGCTTAGATGTCGCCGGACAGCCCCTAAATGAAAAACTGTTTTTT
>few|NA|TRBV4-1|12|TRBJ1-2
CASSLTGSGYTF
TGCGCCAGCAGCCTGACAGGTTCCGGCTACACCTTC
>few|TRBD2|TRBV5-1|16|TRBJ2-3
CASSRTSGVNTDTQYF
TGCGCCAGCAGCAGGACTAGCGGAGTTAACACAGATACGCAGTATTTT
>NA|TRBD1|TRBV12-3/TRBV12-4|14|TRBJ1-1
CASRGTVMNTEAFF
TGTGCCAGCAGAGGGACAGTTATGAACACTGAAGCTTTCTTT
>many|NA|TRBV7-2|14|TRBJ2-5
CASSPHAGQETQYF
TGTGCCAGCAGCCCACACGCGGGACAAGAGACCCAGTACTTC
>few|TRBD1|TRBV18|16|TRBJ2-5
CASSPPGTGVQETQYF
TGTGCCAGCTCACCCCCCGGGACAGGGGTCCAAGAGACCCAGTACTTC
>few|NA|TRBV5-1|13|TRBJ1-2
CASSSGRWDGYTF
TGCGCCAGCAGCTCCGGCAGGTGGGATGGCTACACCTTC
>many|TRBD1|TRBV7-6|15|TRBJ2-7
CASSPTDRETYEQYF
TGTGCCAGCAGCCCAACGGACAGGGAAACCTACGAGCAGTACTTC
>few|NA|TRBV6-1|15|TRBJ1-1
CASSEAWTLNTEAFF
TGTGCCAGCAGTGAAGCGTGGACACTTAACACTGAAGCTTTCTTT
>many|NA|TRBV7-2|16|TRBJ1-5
CASSPQWGGRNQPQHF
TGTGCCAGCAGCCCCCAGTGGGGGGGCAGGAATCAGCCCCAGCATTTT
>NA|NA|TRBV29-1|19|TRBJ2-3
CSVALSEGLQAASGDTQYF
TGCAGCGTGGCCCTCAGTGAGGGCCTCCAGGCCGCTAGTGGGGATACGCAGTATTTT
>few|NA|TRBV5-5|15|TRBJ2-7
CASSPDPTSPYEQYF
TGTGCCAGCAGCCCGGACCCGACTTCACCCTACGAGCAGTACTTC
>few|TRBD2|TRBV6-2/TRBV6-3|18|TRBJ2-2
CASSYFPLLAGGPGELFF
TGTGCCAGCAGTTACTTCCCCTTACTAGCGGGAGGGCCCGGGGAGCTGTTTTTT
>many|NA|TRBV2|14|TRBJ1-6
CASNSAEWSSPLHF
TGTGCCAGCAACTCGGCCGAGTGGAGTTCACCCCTCCACTTT
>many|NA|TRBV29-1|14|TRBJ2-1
CSVEVLGGYNEQFF
TGCAGCGTTGAAGTTCTTGGGGGCTACAATGAGCAGTTCTTC
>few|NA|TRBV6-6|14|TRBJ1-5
CASRGIYSNQPQHF
TGTGCCAGCAGGGGCATTTATAGCAATCAGCCCCAGCATTTT
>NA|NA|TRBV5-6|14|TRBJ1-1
CASSPRFMNTEAFF
TGTGCCAGCAGCCCCCGGTTCATGAACACTGAAGCTTTCTTT
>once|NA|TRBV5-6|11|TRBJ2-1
CASRSYNEQFF
TGTGCCAGCAGAAGCTACAATGAGCAGTTCTTC
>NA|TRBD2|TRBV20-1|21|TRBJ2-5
CSARVVAGGGTSLYPQETQYF
TGCAGTGCTAGAGTGGTAGCGGGGGGCGGGACTAGCCTATATCCCCAAGAGACCCAGTACTTC
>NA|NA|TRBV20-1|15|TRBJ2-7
CSARGPTGTAGEQYF
TGCAGTGCTAGGGGGCCTACTGGGACCGCGGGCGAGCAGTACTTC
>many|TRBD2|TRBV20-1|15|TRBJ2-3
CSAPTSGGVPDTQYF
TGCAGTGCTCCGACTAGCGGGGGGGTGCCAGATACGCAGTATTTT
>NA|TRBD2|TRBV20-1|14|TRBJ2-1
CSAYSGETYNEQFF
TGCAGTGCTTATAGCGGGGAGACCTACAATGAGCAGTTCTTC
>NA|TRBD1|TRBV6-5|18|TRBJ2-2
CASAGDRGRVEGTGELFF
TGTGCCAGTGCAGGGGACAGGGGGCGCGTAGAGGGCACCGGGGAGCTGTTTTTT
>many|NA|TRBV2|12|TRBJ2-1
CASSEAKGLKFF
TGTGCCAGCAGTGAAGCCAAGGGTTTGAAGTTCTTC
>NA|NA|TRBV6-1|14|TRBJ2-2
CASTIEVRTGELFF
TGTGCCAGCACCATAGAAGTCCGGACCGGGGAGCTGTTTTTT
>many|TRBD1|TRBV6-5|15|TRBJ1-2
CASSYAGQTNYGYTF
TGTGCCAGCAGTTACGCGGGACAGACTAACTATGGCTACACCTTC
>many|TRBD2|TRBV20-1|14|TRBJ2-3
CSSRLAGSTDTQYF
TGCAGTTCCCGGCTAGCGGGAAGCACAGATACGCAGTATTTT
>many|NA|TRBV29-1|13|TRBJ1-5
CSVQTGGNQPQHF
TGCAGCGTTCAAACGGGAGGCAATCAGCCCCAGCATTTT
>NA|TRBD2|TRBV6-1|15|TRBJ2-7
CASREVTSGSYEQYF
TGTGCCAGCAGGGAGGTGACTAGCGGGAGTTACGAGCAGTACTTC
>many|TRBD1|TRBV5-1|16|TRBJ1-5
CASSLDGTGVHQPQHF
TGCGCCAGCAGCTTGGATGGGACAGGGGTGCATCAGCCCCAGCATTTT
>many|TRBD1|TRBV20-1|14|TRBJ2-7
CSATGTGLPYEQYF
TGCAGTGCCACTGGGACAGGGTTACCCTACGAGCAGTACTTC
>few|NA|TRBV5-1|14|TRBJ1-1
CASSFALGMTEAFF
TGCGCCAGCAGCTTCGCTTTGGGGATGACGGAAGCTTTCTTT
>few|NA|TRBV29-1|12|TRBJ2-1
CSAGFMNNEQFF
TGCAGCGCGGGGTTTATGAACAATGAGCAGTTCTTC
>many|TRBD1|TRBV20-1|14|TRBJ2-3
CSAPGTGGGYTQYF
TGCAGTGCTCCCGGGACAGGGGGCGGATATACGCAGTATTTT
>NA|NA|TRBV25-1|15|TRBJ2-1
CASQRSSEAYNEQFF
TGTGCCAGCCAACGTTCTAGCGAGGCCTACAATGAGCAGTTCTTC
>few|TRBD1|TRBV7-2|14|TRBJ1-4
CASNHRGSYEKLFF
TGTGCCAGCAACCACAGGGGAAGCTATGAAAAACTGTTTTTT
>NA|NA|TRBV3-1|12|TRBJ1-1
CASSQVEDEAFF
TGTGCCAGCAGCCAAGTCGAGGATGAAGCTTTCTTT
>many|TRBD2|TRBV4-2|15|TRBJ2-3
CASSPAAGGADTQYF
TGTGCCAGCAGCCCAGCAGCGGGAGGTGCGGATACGCAGTATTTT
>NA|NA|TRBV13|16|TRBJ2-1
CASSLGAAGSYNEQFF
TGTGCCAGCAGCTTAGGCGCGGCAGGGTCCTACAATGAGCAGTTCTTC
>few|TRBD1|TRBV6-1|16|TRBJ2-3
CASSDGQGILTDTQYF
TGTGCCAGCAGTGATGGACAGGGTATTTTAACAGATACGCAGTATTTT
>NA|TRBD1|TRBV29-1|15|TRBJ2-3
CSAQRGQGDGDTQYF
TGCAGCGCCCAAAGGGGCCAGGGGGATGGAGATACGCAGTATTTT
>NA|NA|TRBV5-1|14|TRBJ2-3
CASTRQGGADTQYF
TGCGCCAGCACCCGACAGGGAGGGGCAGATACGCAGTATTTT
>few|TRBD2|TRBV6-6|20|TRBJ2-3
CASSYPSSGLAGGGTDTQYF
TGTGCCAGCAGTTACCCAAGTTCGGGACTAGCGGGAGGAGGCACAGATACGCAGTATTTT
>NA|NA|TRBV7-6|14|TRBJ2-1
CASSLGASNNEQFF
TGTGCCAGCAGCTTAGGTGCCAGTAACAATGAGCAGTTCTTC
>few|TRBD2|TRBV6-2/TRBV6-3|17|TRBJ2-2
CASSVSLAGGPTGELFF
TGTGCCAGCAGCGTTTCACTAGCGGGGGGGCCGACCGGGGAGCTGTTTTTT